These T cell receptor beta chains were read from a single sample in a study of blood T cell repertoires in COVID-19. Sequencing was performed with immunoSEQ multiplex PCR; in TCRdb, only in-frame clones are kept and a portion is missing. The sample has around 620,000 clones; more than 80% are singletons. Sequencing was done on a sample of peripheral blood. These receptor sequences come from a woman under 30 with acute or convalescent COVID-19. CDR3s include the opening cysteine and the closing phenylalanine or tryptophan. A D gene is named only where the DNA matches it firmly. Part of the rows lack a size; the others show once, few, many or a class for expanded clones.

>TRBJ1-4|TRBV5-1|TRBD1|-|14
CASSVGTADEKLFF
TGCGCCAGCAGCGTGGGGACAGCGGATGAAAAACTGTTTTTT
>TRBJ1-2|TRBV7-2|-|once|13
CASSLSGAGGYTF
TGTGCCAGCAGCTTATCAGGGGCAGGGGGCTACACCTTC
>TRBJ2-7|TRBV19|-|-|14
CASQGGDRPYEQYF
TGTGCCAGCCAGGGAGGGGACAGGCCCTACGAGCAGTACTTC
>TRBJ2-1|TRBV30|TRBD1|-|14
CAWNRGQVRKEQFF
TGTGCCTGGAATAGGGGACAGGTGCGGAAGGAGCAGTTCTTC
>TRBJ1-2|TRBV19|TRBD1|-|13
CASSLRGNYGYTF
TGTGCCAGTAGTCTCAGGGGGAACTATGGCTACACCTTC
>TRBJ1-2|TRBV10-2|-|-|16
CASSEPYRPSNYGYTF
TGCGCCAGCAGTGAGCCGTACAGACCCAGTAACTATGGCTACACCTTC
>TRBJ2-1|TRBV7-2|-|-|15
CASRESGQSYNEQFF
TGTGCCAGCAGGGAGTCCGGACAGTCCTACAATGAGCAGTTCTTC
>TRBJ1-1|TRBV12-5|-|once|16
CASGLRAGRMNTEAFF
TGTGCTAGTGGTTTGAGGGCAGGGCGGATGAACACTGAAGCTTTCTTT
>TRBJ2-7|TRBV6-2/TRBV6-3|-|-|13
CASSSLDRYEQYF
TGTGCCAGCAGTTCATTAGACAGATACGAGCAGTACTTC
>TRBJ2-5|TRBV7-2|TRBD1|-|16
CASSSGGVLSQETQYF
TGTGCCAGCAGCTCAGGGGGTGTACTGTCCCAAGAGACCCAGTACTTC
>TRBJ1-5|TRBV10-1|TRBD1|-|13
CASSVDRRQPQHF
TGCGCCAGCAGTGTGGACAGGCGTCAGCCCCAGCATTTT
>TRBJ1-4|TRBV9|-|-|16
CASSRLKGATNEKLFF
TGTGCCAGCAGTCGTCTAAAGGGGGCAACTAATGAAAAACTGTTTTTT
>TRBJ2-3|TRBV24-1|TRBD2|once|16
CATSDPSGGPTDTQYF
TGTGCCACCAGTGACCCGAGCGGGGGGCCCACAGATACGCAGTATTTT
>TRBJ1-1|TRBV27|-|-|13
CASSGRGQSEAFF
TGTGCCAGCAGTGGGCGGGGGCAGAGTGAAGCTTTCTTT
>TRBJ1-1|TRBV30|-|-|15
CAWEPGGHSGPRAFF
TGTGCCTGGGAACCTGGGGGACACTCGGGGCCTCGCGCTTTCTTT
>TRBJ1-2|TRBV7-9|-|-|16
CASSLAWSGANYGYTF
TGTGCCAGCAGCTTAGCGTGGTCCGGGGCTAACTATGGCTACACCTTC
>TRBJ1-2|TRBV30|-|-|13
CAWRLGGNYGYTF
TGTGCCTGGAGGCTAGGAGGAAACTATGGCTACACCTTC
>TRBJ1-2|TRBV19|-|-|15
CASSMERGLVGGYTF
TGTGCCAGTAGTATGGAGCGGGGTCTAGTAGGTGGCTACACCTTC
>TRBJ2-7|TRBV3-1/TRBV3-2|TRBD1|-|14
CASSQQQGAHEQYF
TGTGCCAGCAGCCAACAACAGGGGGCCCACGAGCAGTACTTC
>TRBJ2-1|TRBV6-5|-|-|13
CASRLSRADEQFF
TGTGCCAGCAGACTCAGCAGGGCGGATGAGCAGTTCTTC
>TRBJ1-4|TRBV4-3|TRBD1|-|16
CASRTGTGKPNEKLFF
TGCGCCAGCAGGACAGGGACAGGGAAGCCTAATGAAAAACTGTTTTTT
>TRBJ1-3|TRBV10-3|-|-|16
CAISESQVSSGNTIYF
TGTGCCATCAGTGAGTCACAGGTTAGCTCTGGAAACACCATATATTTT
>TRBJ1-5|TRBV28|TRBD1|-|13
CASWGTGDQPQHF
TGTGCCAGCTGGGGGACAGGGGATCAGCCCCAGCATTTT
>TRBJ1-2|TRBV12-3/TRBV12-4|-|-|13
CASSLAGGYGYTF
TGTGCCAGCAGTTTAGCCGGGGGCTATGGCTACACCTTC